Below, 7 T cell receptor beta chains from the same sample are listed, as sequenced in a study of Tregs in tolerant kidney transplant recipients. Some clones are missing from TCRdb's copy, which holds only in-frame ones; the method was immunoSEQ multiplex PCR. The table for this sample gives approximately 50,000 clones. The specimen was CD4+ T cells from blood, collected before the transplant. The origin of the receptors is a human donor who received a combined kidney and bone marrow transplant.

CDR3 DNA, as far as it was read: TGTGCCAGCAGTGAAGCAGGGGACAGCAACACCGGGGAG. As protein: CASSEAGDSNTGE. The full CDR3 protein is CASSEAGDSNTGELFF. The genes are TRBV6-1 and TRBJ2-2, with 7 bases identical to TRBD1. The read ends 3 residues early relative to the CDR3; the germline J gene fills the gap. Germline V lookup: CDR1 MNHNS, CDR2 SASEGT. This CDR3 spans 16 amino acids. The V and J ends lost 0 bases and 2 bases, in that order; junction bases with no gene match: 3.

On this clone: The read falls 3 residues short of the CDR3 end, and the missing part is taken from the germline J gene. The chain recombines TRBV30 with TRBJ2-3; D is possibly TRBD1 (6 bases). This CDR3 contains 13 residues. V lost 4 bases, J lost 4 bases, and 12 bases lay in between. Germline V gene data show CDR1 as GTSNPN and CDR2 as SVGIG (reference sequence). Partial CDR3 DNA: TGTGCCTGGATCATCAAGGGGGCAGATACG. This gives the protein CAWIIKGADT. The whole CDR3 sequence reads CAWIIKGADTQYF.

Comment on this clone: Coverage ceases 3 residues before the CDR3 finishes, and the germline J gene fills in the end. The chain joins TRBV7-7 to TRBJ1-1; a weak D match, TRBD1 (5 bases). The CDR3 spans 13 residues. Trimming left V 4 bases short and J 1 base short, with 7 bases between. Germline V gives CDR1 SSHAT, CDR2 FNYEAQ (reference sequence). CDR3 bases read: TGTGCCAGCAGCTCCGACAGGAACACTGAA. Its translation is CASSSDRNTE. The entire CDR3 protein reads CASSSDRNTEAFF.

For this clone: Read data end 3 residues before the CDR3 end; the end is taken from the germline J gene. This chain links TRBV19 with TRBJ2-7; 10 positions agree with TRBD1. V was pared by 4 bases and J by 3 bases, with 6 bases of the junction left unmatched. Germline CDR1 and CDR2: LNHDA and SQIVND (reference sequence). The CDR3 runs 15 residues. CDR3 in amino acids: CASSKPGQGYYEQYF. CDR3 bases read: TGTGCCAGTAGTAAACCGGGACAGGGGTACTACGAG.

As regards this clone: Coverage ceases 3 residues before the CDR3 finishes, and the germline J gene fills in the end. The chain employs TRBV18 and TRBJ1-2, with D perhaps TRBD1 (5 bases). The V and J ends lost 3 bases and 3 bases respectively, with 8 bases between them. There are 13 residues in the CDR3. From germline, CDR1 is KGHSH and CDR2 LQKENI. CDR3 amino acids: CASSPDSHYGYTF. The sequenced part of the CDR3 DNA is TGTGCCAGCTCACCCGACAGCCACTATGGC.

As regards this clone: The read ends 3 residues shy of where the CDR3 ends; the end is completed using the germline J gene. V gene TRBV6-2 or TRBV6-3 combines with J gene TRBJ2-1, with 10 bases fitting TRBD2. CDR3 length: 15 residues. V lost 5 bases, J lost 5 bases, and 6 bases stayed unmatched. The V gene's germline CDR1 is MNHEY and CDR2 SVGEGT. This chain's CDR3 is CASSTPLAGNNEQFF. The CDR3 DNA, read in part, is TGTGCCAGCAGTACGCCACTAGCGGGGAACAATGAG.

CDR3 sequence: CASSGGQGAYGYTF. The DNA read from the CDR3 is TGTGCCAGCAGTGGGGGACAGGGTGCTTACGGC. This chain links TRBV2 with TRBJ1-2; 9 nucleotides match TRBD1. The missing CDR3 end, 3 residues past where the read stops, is filled in from the germline J gene. From germline, CDR1 is SNHLY and CDR2 FYNNEI. The CDR3 has 14 residues.